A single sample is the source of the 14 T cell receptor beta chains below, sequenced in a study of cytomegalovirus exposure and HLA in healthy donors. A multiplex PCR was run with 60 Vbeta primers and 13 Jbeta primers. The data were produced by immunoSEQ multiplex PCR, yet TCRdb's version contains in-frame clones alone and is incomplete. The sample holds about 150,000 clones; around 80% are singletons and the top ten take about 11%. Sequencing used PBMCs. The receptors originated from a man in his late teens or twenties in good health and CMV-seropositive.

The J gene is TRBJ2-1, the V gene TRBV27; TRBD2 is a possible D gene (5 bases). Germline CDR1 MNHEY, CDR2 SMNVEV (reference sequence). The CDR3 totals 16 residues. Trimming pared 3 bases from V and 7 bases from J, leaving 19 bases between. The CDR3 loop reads CASSLSSGLAHNEQFF. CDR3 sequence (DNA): TGTGCCAGCAGTTTGTCTTCCGGGCTAGCTCATAATGAGCAGTTCTTC.

The CDR3 nucleotides are TGTGCCAGCAGTTCAGGGGGCATCGAGCAGTACTTC. Translating it yields CASSSGGIEQYF. V usage is TRBV6-6 and J usage is TRBJ2-7; 8 bases are a match to TRBD1. J was trimmed by 6 bases and V by 4 bases; bases with no gene match: 2. This CDR3 comprises 12 residues. CDR1 is MNHNY and CDR2 is SVGAGI in the germline V gene (reference sequence).

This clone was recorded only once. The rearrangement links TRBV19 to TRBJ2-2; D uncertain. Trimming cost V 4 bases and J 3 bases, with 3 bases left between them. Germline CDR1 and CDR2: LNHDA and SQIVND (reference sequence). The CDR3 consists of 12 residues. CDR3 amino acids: CASSTYTGELFF. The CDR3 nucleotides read TGTGCCAGTAGTACATACACCGGGGAGCTGTTTTTT.

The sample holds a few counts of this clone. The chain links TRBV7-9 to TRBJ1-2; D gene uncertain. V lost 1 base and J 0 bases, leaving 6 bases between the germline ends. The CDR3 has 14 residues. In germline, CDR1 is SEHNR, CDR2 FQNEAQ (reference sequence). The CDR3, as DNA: TGTGCCAGCAGCTTAGGAGAAACTAACTATGGCTACACCTTC. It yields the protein CASSLGETNYGYTF.

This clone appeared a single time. The CDR3 here is CASAGGVGTTNEKLFF. The CDR3 nucleotides read TGTGCCAGCGCGGGGGGGGTTGGAACAACTAATGAAAAACTGTTTTTT. The V gene is TRBV9, the J gene TRBJ1-4; a possible D gene is TRBD1 (5 bases). This CDR3 region has 16 residues. The ends were cut back, 7 bases at V and 0 bases at J, with 16 bases in the middle. CDR1 is SGDLS and CDR2 is YYNGEE in the germline V gene. Complete variable domain (other parts from reference TRBV9 and TRBJ1-4): DSGVTQTPKHLITATGQRVTLRCSPRSGDLSVYWYQQSLDQGLQFLIQYYNGEERAKGNILERFSAQQFPDLHSELNLSSLELGDSALYFCASAGGVGTTNEKLFFGSGTQLSVL.

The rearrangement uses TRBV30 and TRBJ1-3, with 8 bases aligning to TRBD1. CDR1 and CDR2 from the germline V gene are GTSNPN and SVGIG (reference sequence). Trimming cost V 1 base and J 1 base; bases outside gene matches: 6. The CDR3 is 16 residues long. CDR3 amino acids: CAWSGTGYISGNTIYF. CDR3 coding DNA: TGTGCCTGGAGTGGGACAGGGTATATTTCTGGAAACACCATATATTTT. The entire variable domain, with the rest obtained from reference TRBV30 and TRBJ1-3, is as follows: SQTIHQWPATLVQPVGSPLSLECTVEGTSNPNLYWYRQAAGRGLQLLFYSVGIGQISSEVPQNLSASRPQDRQFILSSKKLLLSDSGFYLCAWSGTGYISGNTIYFGEGSWLTVV.

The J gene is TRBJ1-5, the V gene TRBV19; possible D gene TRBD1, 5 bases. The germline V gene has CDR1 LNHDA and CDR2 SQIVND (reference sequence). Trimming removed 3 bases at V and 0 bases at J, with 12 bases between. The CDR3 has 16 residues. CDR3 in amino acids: CASSIGQGNSNQPQHF. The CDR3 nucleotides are TGTGCCAGTAGTATCGGTCAGGGTAATAGCAATCAGCCCCAGCATTTT.

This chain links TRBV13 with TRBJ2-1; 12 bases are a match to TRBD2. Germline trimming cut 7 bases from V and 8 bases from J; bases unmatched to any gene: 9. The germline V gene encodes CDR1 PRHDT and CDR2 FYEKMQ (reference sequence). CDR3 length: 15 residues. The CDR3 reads CASTLAGGQKDEQFF. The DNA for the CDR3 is TGTGCCAGCACCCTAGCGGGAGGGCAGAAGGATGAGCAGTTCTTC.

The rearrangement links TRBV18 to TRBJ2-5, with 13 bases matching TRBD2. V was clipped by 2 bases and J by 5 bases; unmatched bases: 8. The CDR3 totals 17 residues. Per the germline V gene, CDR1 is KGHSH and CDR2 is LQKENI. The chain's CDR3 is CASSPGLAGVRAETQYF. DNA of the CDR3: TGTGCCAGCTCACCAGGACTAGCGGGAGTACGTGCCGAGACCCAGTACTTC.

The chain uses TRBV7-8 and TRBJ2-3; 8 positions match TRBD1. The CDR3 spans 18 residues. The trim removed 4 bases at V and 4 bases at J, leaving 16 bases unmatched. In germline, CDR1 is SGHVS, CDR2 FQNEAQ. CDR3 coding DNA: TGTGCCAGCAGCTCCCAATTCGGAATCAGGGGGCAGGCAGATACGCAGTATTTT. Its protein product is CASSSQFGIRGQADTQYF.

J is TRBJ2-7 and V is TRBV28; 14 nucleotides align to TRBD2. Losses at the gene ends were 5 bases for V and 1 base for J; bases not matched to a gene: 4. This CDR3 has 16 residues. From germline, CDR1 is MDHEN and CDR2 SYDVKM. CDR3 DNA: TGTGCCAGCAGTCCGGGGACTAGCGGGAGTTCCTACGAGCAGTACTTC. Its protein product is CASSPGTSGSSYEQYF.

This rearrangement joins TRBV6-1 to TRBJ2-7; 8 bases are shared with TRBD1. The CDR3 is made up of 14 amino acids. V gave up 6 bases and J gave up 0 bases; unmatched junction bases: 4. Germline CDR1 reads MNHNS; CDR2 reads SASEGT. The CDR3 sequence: CASRAGQASYEQYF. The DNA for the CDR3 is TGTGCCAGCAGGGCGGGACAGGCCTCCTACGAGCAGTACTTC.

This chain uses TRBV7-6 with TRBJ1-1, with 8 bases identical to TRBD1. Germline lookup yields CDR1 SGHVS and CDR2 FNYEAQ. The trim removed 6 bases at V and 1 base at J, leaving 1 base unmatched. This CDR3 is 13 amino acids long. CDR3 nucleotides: TGTGCCAGCAGTGGACAGGGGAACACTGAAGCTTTCTTT. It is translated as CASSGQGNTEAFF. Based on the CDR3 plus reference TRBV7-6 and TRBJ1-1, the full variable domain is GAGVSQSPRYKVTKRGQDVALRCDPISGHVSLYWYRQALGQGPEFLTYFNYEAQQDKSGLPNDRFSAERPEGSISTLTIQRTEQRDSAMYRCASSGQGNTEAFFGQGTRLTVV.

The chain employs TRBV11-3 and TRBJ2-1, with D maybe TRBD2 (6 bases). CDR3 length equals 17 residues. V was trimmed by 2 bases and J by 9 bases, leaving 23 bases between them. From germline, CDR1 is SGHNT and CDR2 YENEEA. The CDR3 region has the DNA TGTGCCAGCAGCTTACTAGGAGGGACTGATAGAGGTAGTGAGCAGTTCTTC. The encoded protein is CASSLLGGTDRGSEQFF. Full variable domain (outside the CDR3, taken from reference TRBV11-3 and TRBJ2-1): EAGVVQSPRYKIIEKKQPVAFWCNPISGHNTLYWYLQNLGQGPELLIRYENEEAVDDSQLPKDRFSAERLKGVDSTLKIQPAELGDSAVYLCASSLLGGTDRGSEQFFGPGTRLTVL.